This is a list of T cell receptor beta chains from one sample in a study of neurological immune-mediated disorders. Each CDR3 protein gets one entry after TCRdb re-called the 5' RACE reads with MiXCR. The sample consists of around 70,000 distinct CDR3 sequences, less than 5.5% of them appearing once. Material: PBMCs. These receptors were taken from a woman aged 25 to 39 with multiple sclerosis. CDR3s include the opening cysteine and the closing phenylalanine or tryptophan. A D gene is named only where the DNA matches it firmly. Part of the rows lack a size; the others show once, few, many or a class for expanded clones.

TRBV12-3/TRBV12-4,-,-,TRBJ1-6,CASTMGGKGAPLHF,TGTGCCAGCACCATGGGGGGAAAGGGGGCACCCCTCCACTTT
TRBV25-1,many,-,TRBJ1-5,CASSGDRSNQPQHF,TGTGCCAGCAGTGGCGACAGGAGCAATCAGCCCCAGCATTTT
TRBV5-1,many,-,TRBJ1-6,CASSLVGRRSPLHF,TGCGCCAGCAGCTTGGTAGGGCGACGTTCACCCCTCCACTTT
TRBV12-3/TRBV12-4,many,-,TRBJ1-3,CASSPTGAWGNTIYF,TGTGCCAGCAGTCCGACGGGGGCCTGGGGAAACACCATATATTTT
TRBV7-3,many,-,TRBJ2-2,CASSPSHRNTGELFF,TGTGCCAGCAGCCCTTCACACAGGAACACCGGGGAGCTGTTTTTT
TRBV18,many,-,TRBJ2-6,CASSITGANVLTF,TGTGCCAGCTCAATCACTGGGGCCAACGTCCTGACTTTC
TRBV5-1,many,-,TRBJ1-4,CASSPGSNLWEKLFF,TGCGCCAGCAGCCCTGGATCAAACCTTTGGGAAAAACTGTTTTTT
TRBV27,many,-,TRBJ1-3,CASSPRWGTGGNTIYF,TGTGCCAGCAGTCCCCGGTGGGGAACAGGAGGAAACACCATATATTTT
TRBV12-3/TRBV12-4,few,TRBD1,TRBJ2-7,CASSSQDRVGRFEQYF,TGTGCCAGCAGTTCCCAGGACAGGGTAGGCCGGTTTGAGCAGTACTTC
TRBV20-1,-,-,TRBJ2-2,CSADTGGNTGELFF,TGCAGTGCCGACACCGGGGGGAACACCGGGGAGCTGTTTTTT
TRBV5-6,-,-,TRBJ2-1,CASSLVISDNEQFF,TGTGCCAGCAGCTTGGTCATCAGTGACAATGAGCAGTTCTTC
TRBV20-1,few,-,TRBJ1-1,CSARRGQVTEAFF,TGCAGTGCTAGGCGTGGACAAGTCACTGAAGCTTTCTTT
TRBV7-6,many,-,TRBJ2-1,CASSNWGETNEQFF,TGTGCCAGCAGCAACTGGGGTGAAACCAATGAGCAGTTCTTC
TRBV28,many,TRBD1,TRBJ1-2,CASTVRTGDLNYGYTF,TGTGCCAGCACCGTAAGGACAGGGGACCTTAACTATGGCTACACCTTC
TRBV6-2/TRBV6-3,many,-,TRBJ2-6,CASSHDSGANVLTF,TGTGCCAGCAGTCACGACTCTGGGGCCAACGTCCTGACTTTC
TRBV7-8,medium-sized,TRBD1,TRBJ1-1,CASSLTGEAFF,TGTGCCAGCAGCTTGACAGGGGAAGCTTTCTTT
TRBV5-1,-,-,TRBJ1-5,CASSHDGQPNQPQHF,TGCGCCAGCTCCCACGACGGACAGCCCAATCAGCCCCAGCATTTT